This record concerns one T cell receptor (beta chain) sequence. Its antigen is still unknown. This specimen belongs to a study of cytomegalovirus exposure and HLA in healthy donors. Findings and caveats of the study: CMV serostatus was the sole immune exposure data available. Differences between HLA loci emerged in a later analysis of TCR association rates, with DRB1 most and HLA-C fewest. The study found most TCR sequences rare, yet found some public TCRs in many donors.

The CDR3 is made up of 15 amino acids. Germline CDR1 is SGDLS and CDR2 is YYNGEE. Trimming pared 4 bases from V and 0 bases from J, leaving 10 bases between. A multiplex PCR was run with 60 Vbeta primers and 13 Jbeta primers. Clones were sequenced by immunoSEQ multiplex PCR, and TCRdb holds only the in-frame ones, with some missing. The sample carries 100,000 to 150,000 clones, about three quarters recorded once. The sample consisted of PBMCs. This sequence originates from a woman aged 25 to 39 in good health and CMV-seronegative. This rearrangement joins TRBV9 to TRBJ2-2, with D tentatively TRBD2 (5 bases). CDR3 region: CASSTRAANTGELFF. CDR3 nucleotides: TGTGCCAGCAGCACTAGGGCGGCGAACACCGGGGAGCTGTTTTTT.